The sample holds many counts of the clone carrying this TCR beta chain. As yet, its antigen is unknown. Germline CDR1 is SEHNR and CDR2 is FQNEAQ (reference sequence). There are 15 residues in the CDR3. The V gene lost 7 bases and the J gene lost 2 bases, with 16 bases spanning the gap. Sample time point: newly diagnosed GD, antithyroid drugs for less than 3 months. Following extraction of RNA from PBMCs, that RNA was used to make the TCR library. Graves' disease diagnosis was established per American Thyroid Association guidelines. Peripheral blood, at approximately 9 milliliters, went into EDTA tubes. The sample is drawn from a study of regulatory T cells in long-lasting Graves disease. Regarding the study as a whole: Among samples with persistent disease, TRBV28, TRBJ1-2 and TRBJ2-5 were favored.

Arm-PCR with iRepertoire HTBI primers amplified the CDR3 regions for these TCR beta libraries. Via MiXCR, TCRdb re-called the multiplex PCR reads, giving one row per CDR3 protein. The sample contains fewer than 400,000 distinct CDR3 sequences, under 20% of which appear only once. The J gene is TRBJ2-3, the V gene TRBV7-9; D not certain. This sequence was found in a female donor with Graves disease. This sample comprised peripheral blood mononuclear cells (PBMCs), obtained at new diagnosis, from a patient treated with antithyroid drugs. The DNA of the CDR3 is TGTGCCAGCATCAGTGTAACCCCGATCACAGATACGCAGTATTTT. Translated: CASISVTPITDTQYF.